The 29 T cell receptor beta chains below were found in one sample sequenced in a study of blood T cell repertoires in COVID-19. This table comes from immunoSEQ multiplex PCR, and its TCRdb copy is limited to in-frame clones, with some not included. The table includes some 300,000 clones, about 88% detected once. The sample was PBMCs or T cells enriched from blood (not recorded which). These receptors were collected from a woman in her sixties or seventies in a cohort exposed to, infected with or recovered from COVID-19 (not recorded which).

In DNA, the CDR3 is TGTGCCAGCAGCCCTGGCGGCTCCTACGAGCAGTACTTC. It is translated as CASSPGGSYEQYF. The chain uses TRBV3-1 (or the pseudogene TRBV3-2) and TRBJ2-7; D uncertain. The CDR3 is made up of 13 amino acids. Germline loops: CDR1 LGHDT, CDR2 YNNKEL (reference sequence). V lost 4 bases and J 0 bases, leaving 7 bases between the germline ends.

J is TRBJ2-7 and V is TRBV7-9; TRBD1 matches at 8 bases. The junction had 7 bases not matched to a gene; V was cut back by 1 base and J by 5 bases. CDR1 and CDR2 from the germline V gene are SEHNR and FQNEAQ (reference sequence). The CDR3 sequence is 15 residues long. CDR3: CASSLVTGVLNEQYF. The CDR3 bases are TGTGCCAGCAGCTTAGTGACAGGGGTGTTGAACGAGCAGTACTTC.

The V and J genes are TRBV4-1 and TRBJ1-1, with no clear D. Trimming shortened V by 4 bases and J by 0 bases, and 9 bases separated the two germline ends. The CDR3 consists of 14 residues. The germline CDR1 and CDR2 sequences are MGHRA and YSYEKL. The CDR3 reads CASSLDLMNTEAFF. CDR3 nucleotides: TGCGCCAGCAGCCTAGACCTAATGAACACTGAAGCTTTCTTT.

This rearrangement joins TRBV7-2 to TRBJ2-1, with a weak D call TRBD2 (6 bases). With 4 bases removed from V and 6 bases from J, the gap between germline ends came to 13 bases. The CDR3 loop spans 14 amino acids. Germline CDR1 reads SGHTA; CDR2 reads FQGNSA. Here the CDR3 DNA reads TGTGCCAGCAGCTGGGGGGTGCTAATCAATGAGCAGTTCTTC. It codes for CASSWGVLINEQFF. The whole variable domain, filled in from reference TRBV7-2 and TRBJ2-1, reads GAGVSQSPSNKVTEKGKDVELRCDPISGHTALYWYRQSLGQGLEFLIYFQGNSAPDKSGLPSDRFSAERTGGSVSTLTIQRTQQEDSAVYLCASSWGVLINEQFFGPGTRLTVL.

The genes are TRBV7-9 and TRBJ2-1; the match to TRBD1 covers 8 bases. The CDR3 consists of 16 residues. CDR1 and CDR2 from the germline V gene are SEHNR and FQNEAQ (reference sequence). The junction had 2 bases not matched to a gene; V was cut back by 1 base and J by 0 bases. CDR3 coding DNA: TGTGCCAGCAGCTTAGAGGACAGGGACTCCTACAATGAGCAGTTCTTC. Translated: CASSLEDRDSYNEQFF.

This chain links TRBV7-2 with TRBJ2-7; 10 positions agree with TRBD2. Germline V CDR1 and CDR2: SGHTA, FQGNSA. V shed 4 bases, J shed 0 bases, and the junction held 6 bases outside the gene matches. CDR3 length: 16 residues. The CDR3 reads CASSSRSSGSSYEQYF. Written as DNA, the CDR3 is TGTGCCAGCAGCTCCCGTTCTAGCGGGAGCTCCTACGAGCAGTACTTC. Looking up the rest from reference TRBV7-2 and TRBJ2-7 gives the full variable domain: GAGVSQSPSNKVTEKGKDVELRCDPISGHTALYWYRQSLGQGLEFLIYFQGNSAPDKSGLPSDRFSAERTGGSVSTLTIQRTQQEDSAVYLCASSSRSSGSSYEQYFGPGTRLTVT.

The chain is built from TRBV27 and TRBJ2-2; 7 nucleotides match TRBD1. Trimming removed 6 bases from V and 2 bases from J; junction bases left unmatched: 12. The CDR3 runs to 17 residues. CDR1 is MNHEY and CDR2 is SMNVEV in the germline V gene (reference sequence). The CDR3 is CASSLRQGITNTGELFF. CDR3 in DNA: TGTGCCAGCAGCTTAAGACAGGGTATAACTAACACCGGGGAGCTGTTTTTT.

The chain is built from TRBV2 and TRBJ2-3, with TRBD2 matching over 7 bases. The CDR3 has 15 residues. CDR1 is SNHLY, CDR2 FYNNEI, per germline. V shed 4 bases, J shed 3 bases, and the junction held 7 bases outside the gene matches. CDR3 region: CASSVGGRGTDTQYF. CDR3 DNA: TGTGCCAGCAGTGTGGGTGGGAGGGGAACAGATACGCAGTATTTT.

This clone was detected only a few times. CDR3 coding DNA: TGTGCCAGCAGTTTCCGGACTAGCGGGATTTTTTCGCAGTATTTT. Translation gives CASSFRTSGIFSQYF. V gene TRBV27 combines with J gene TRBJ2-3; 12 bases agree with TRBD2. This CDR3 spans 15 amino acids. Unmatched junction bases numbered 8, after V lost 3 bases and J lost 10 bases. CDR1 and CDR2 from the germline V gene are MNHEY and SMNVEV (reference sequence).

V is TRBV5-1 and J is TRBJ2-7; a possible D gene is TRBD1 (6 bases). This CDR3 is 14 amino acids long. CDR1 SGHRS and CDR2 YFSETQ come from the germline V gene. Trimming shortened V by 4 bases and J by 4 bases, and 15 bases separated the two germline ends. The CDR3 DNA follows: TGCGCCAGCAGCCATACCGGGACACAATACGAGCAGTACTTC. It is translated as CASSHTGTQYEQYF.

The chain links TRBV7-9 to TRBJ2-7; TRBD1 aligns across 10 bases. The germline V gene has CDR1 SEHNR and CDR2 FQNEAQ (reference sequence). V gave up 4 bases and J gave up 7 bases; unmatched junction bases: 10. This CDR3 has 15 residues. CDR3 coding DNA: TGTGCCAGCAGCTCCGCACGACAGGGGGCGAGGGAGCAGTACTTC. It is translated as CASSSARQGAREQYF. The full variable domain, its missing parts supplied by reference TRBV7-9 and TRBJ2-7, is DTGVSQNPRHKITKRGQNVTFRCDPISEHNRLYWYRQTLGQGPEFLTYFQNEAQLEKSRLLSDRFSAERPKGSFSTLEIQRTEQGDSAMYLCASSSARQGAREQYFGPGTRLTVT.

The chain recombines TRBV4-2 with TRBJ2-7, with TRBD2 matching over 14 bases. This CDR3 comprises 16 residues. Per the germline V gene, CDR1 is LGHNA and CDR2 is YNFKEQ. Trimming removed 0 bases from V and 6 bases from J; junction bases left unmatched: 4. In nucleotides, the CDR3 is TGTGCCAGCAGCCAAGATCTCGGGACTAGCGGGAGCGAGCAGTACTTC. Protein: CASSQDLGTSGSEQYF.

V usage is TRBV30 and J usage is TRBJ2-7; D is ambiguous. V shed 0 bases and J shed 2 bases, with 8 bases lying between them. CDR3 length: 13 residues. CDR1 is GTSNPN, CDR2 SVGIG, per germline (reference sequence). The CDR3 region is CAWSVLDPYEQYF. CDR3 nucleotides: TGTGCCTGGAGTGTATTAGATCCCTACGAGCAGTACTTC.

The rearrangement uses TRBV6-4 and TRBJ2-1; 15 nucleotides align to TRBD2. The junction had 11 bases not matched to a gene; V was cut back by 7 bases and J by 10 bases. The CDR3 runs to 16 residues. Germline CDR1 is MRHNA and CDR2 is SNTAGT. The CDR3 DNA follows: TGTGCCAGCATTAAGACGGGACTAGCGGGAGGCAAAGAGCAGTTCTTC. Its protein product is CASIKTGLAGGKEQFF.

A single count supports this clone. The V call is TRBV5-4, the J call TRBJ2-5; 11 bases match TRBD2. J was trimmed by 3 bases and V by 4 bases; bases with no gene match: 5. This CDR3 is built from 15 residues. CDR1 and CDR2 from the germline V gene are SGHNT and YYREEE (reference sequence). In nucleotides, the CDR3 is TGTGCCAGCAGCGCACCGGGACTAGCGGAAGAGACCCAGTACTTC. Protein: CASSAPGLAEETQYF.

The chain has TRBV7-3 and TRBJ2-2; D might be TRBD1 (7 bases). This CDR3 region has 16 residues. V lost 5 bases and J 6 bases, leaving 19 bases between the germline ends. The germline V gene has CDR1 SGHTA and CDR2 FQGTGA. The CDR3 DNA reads TGTGCCAGCAGCGCCCAGGGGGGAGTAAGGGCCGGGGAGCTGTTTTTT. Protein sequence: CASSAQGGVRAGELFF.

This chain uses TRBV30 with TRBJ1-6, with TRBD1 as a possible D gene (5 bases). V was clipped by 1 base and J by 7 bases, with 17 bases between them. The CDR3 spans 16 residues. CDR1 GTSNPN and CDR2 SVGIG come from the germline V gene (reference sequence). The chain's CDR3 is CAWSDPRHGANSPLHF. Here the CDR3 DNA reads TGTGCCTGGAGTGACCCTCGACATGGGGCGAATTCACCCCTCCACTTT.

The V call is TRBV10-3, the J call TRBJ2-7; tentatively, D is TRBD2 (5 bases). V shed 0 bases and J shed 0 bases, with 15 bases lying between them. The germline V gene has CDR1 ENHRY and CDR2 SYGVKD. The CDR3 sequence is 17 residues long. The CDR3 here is CAISESPPGISSYEQYF. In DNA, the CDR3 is TGTGCCATCAGTGAGTCACCGCCGGGGATTAGCTCCTACGAGCAGTACTTC.

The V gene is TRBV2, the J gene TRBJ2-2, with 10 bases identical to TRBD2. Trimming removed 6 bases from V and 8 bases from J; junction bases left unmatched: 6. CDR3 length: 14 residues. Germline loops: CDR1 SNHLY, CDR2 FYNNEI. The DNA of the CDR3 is TGTGCCAGCAGGTCCGGGACTAGCGCGGGGGAGCTGTTTTTT. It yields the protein CASRSGTSAGELFF.

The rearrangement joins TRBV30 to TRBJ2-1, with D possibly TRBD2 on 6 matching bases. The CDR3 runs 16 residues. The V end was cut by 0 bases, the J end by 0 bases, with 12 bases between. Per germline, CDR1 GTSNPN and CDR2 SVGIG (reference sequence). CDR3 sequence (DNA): TGTGCCTGGAGTGTACTGCGGGGCAGCTCCTACAATGAGCAGTTCTTC. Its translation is CAWSVLRGSSYNEQFF.

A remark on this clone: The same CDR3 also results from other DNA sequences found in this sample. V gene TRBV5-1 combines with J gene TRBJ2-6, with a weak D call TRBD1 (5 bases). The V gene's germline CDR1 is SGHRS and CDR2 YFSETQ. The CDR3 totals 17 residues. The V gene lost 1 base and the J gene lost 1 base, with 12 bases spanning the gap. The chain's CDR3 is CASSLTGSRSGANVLTF. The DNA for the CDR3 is TGCGCCAGCAGCTTGACAGGATCCCGATCTGGGGCCAACGTCCTGACTTTC.

The DNA for the CDR3 is TGCGCCAGCAGCCACTTCCTCGGACAGAATGAGCAGTTCTTC. Translated, it gives CASSHFLGQNEQFF. The rearrangement links TRBV4-3 to TRBJ2-1, with a weak D call TRBD1 (6 bases). Germline CDR1 is LGHNA and CDR2 is YSLEER. Between the trimmed V and J ends, which lost 3 bases and 7 bases, there was a span of 13 bases. The CDR3 covers 14 residues.

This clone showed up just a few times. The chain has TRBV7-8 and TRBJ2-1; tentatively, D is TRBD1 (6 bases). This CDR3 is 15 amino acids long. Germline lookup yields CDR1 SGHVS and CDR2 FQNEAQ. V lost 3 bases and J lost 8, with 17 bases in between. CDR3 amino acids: CASSLGQTVGDEQFF. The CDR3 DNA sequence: TGTGCCAGCAGCTTGGGACAAACGGTTGGCGATGAGCAGTTCTTC.

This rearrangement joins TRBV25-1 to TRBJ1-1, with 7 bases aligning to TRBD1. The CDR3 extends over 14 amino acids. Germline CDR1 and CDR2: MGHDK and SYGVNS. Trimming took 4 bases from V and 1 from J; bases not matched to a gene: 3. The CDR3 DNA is TGTGCCAGCAGTGGGGACAGACGGAACACTGAAGCTTTCTTT. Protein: CASSGDRRNTEAFF.

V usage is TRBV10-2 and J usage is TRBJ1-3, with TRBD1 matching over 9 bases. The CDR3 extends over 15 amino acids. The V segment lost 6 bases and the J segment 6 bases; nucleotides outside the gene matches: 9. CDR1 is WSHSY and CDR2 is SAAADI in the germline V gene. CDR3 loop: CASRPGTGGENTIYF. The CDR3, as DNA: TGCGCCAGCAGACCCGGAACAGGGGGCGAAAACACCATATATTTT.

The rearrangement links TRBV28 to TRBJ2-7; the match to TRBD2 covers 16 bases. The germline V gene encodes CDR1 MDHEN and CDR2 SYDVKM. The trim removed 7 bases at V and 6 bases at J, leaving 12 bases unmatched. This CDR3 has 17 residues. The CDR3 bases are TGTGCCAGCAACCTCCCGGGACTAGCGGGAGGGGGCACCGAGCAGTACTTC. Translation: CASNLPGLAGGGTEQYF.

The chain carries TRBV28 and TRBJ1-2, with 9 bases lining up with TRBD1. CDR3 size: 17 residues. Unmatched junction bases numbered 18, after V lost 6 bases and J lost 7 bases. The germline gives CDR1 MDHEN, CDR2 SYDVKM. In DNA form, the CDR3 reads TGTGCCAGCAGCGTACCGCAGGGACAGGGAATCTGGGGTGGCTACACCTTC. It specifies CASSVPQGQGIWGGYTF.

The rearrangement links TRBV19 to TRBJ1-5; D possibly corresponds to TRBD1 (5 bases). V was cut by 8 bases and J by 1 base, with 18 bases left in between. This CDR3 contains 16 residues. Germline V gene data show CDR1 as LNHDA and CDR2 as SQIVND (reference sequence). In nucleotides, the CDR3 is TGTGCCAGTTCGCTGGCGCAGGGAAAAAGCAATCAGCCCCAGCATTTT. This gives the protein CASSLAQGKSNQPQHF.

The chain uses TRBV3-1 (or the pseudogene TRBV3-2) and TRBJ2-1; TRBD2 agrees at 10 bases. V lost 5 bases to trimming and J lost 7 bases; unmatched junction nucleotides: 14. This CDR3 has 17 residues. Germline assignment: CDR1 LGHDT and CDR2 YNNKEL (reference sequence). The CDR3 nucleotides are TGTGCCAGCAGCACCCGGGCTAGCGGGAGAGTAGGGAATGAGCAGTTCTTC. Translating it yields CASSTRASGRVGNEQFF.